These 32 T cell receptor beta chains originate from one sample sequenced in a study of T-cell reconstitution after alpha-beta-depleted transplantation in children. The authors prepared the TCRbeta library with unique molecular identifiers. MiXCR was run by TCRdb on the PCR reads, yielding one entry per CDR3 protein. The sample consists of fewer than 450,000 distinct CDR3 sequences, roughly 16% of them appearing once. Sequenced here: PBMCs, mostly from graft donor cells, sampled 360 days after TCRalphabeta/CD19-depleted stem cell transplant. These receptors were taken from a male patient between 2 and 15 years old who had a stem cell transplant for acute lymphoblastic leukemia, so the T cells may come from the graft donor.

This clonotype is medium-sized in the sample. In DNA, the CDR3 is TGTGCCAGCAGCCCGACAGGGAGGATTGAAAAACTGTTTTTT. This encodes CASSPTGRIEKLFF. V gene TRBV12-3 or TRBV12-4 combines with J gene TRBJ1-4; 7 nucleotides match TRBD1. V shed 6 bases, J shed 7 bases, and the junction held 8 bases outside the gene matches. The CDR3 is made up of 14 amino acids.

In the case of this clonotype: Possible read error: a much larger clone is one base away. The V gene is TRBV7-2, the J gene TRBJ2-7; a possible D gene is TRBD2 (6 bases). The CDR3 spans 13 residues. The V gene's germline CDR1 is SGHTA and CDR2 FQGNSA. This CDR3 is CASSLRTSPEQCF. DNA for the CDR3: TGTGCCAGCAGCTTACGAACTAGCCCCGAGCAGTGCTTC.

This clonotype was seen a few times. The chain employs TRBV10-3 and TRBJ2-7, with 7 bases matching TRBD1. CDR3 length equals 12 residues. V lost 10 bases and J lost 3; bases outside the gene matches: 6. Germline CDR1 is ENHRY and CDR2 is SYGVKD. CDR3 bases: TGTGCCACCATGGACAGGAGCTACGAGCAGTACTTC. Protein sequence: CATMDRSYEQYF.

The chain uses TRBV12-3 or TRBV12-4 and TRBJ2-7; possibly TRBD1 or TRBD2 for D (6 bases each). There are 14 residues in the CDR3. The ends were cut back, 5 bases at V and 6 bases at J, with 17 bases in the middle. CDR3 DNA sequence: TGTGCCAGCAGTCCTGCGGGGCAGGGGTCCGAGCAGTACTTC. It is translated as CASSPAGQGSEQYF.

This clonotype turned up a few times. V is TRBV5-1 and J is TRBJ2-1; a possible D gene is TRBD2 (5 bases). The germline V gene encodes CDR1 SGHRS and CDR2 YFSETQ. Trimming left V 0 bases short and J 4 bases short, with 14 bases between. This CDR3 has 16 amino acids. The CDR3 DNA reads TGCGCCAGCAGCTTGGGGGCGTCTAGCATTTACAATGAGCAGTTCTTC. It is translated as CASSLGASSIYNEQFF.

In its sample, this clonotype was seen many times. As DNA, the CDR3 is TGCAGCGCCCGGGCCGCCGGCGGCACTGAAGCTTTCTTT. It yields the protein CSARAAGGTEAFF. The V call is TRBV29-1, the J call TRBJ1-1; D not resolved. The CDR3 loop spans 13 amino acids. Germline CDR1 reads SQVTM; CDR2 reads ANQGSEA. Trimming shortened V by 7 bases and J by 4 bases, and 16 bases separated the two germline ends.

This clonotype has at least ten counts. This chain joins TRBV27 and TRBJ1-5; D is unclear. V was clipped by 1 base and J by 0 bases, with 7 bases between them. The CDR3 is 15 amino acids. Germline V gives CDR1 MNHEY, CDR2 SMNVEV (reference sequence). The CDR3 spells CASSLFGISNQPQHF. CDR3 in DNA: TGTGCCAGCAGTTTATTTGGGATTAGCAATCAGCCCCAGCATTTT.

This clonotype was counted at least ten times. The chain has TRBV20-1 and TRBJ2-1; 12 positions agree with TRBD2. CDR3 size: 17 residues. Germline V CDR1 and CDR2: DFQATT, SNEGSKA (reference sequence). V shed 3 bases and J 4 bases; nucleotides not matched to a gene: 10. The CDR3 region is CSASPELLAGGYNEQFF. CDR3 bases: TGCAGTGCTAGCCCCGAGTTGCTAGCGGGAGGGTACAATGAGCAGTTCTTC.

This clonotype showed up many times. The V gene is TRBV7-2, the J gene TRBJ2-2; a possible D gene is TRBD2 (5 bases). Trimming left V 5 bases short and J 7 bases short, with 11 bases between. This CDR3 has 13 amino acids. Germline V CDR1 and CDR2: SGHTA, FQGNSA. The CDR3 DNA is TGTGCCAGCAGCCCCGGGGAGTTCGGGGAGCTGTTTTTT. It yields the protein CASSPGEFGELFF.

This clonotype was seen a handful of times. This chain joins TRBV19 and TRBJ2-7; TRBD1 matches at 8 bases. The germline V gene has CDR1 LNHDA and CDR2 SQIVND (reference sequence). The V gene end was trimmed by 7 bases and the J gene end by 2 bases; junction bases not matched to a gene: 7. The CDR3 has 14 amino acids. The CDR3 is CASTAGTGPYEQYF. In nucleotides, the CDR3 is TGTGCCAGTACCGCCGGGACAGGTCCCTACGAGCAGTACTTC.

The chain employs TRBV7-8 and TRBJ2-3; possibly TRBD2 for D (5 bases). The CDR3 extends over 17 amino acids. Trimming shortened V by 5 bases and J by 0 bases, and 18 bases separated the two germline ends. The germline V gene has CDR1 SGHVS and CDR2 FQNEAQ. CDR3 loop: CASSPGRLLGSTDTQYF. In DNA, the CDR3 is TGTGCCAGCAGCCCTGGGCGACTACTAGGGAGCACAGATACGCAGTATTTT.

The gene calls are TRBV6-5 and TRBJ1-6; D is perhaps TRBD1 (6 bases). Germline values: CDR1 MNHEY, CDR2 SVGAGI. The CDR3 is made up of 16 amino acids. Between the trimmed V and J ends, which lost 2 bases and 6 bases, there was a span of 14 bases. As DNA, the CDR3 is TGTGCCAGCAGTTACCAGGGGAGGTGGGGTAATTCACCCCTCCACTTT. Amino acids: CASSYQGRWGNSPLHF.

This CDR3 reads CASSPHGGTSPYEQYF. The CDR3, as DNA: TGTGCCAGCAGCCCCCATGGGGGGACTAGCCCCTACGAGCAGTACTTC. This chain links TRBV7-6 with TRBJ2-7; 9 bases are a match to TRBD2. Germline loops: CDR1 SGHVS, CDR2 FNYEAQ. The CDR3 sequence is 16 residues long. V lost 5 bases and J lost 2; bases outside the gene matches: 10.

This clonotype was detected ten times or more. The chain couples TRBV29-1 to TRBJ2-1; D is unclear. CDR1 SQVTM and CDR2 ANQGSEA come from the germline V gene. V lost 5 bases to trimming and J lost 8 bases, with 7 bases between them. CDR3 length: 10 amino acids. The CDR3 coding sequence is TGCAGCGTTTTGAGACATGAGCAGTTCTTC. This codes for CSVLRHEQFF.

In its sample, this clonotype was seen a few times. The CDR3 DNA sequence: TGTGCCAGCAGTTACAGGGGGTCGAACACCGGGGAGCTGTTTTTT. As protein: CASSYRGSNTGELFF. The chain employs TRBV6-5 and TRBJ2-2; weak D call: TRBD1 (6 bases). The CDR3 sequence is 15 residues long. Germline CDR1 MNHEY, CDR2 SVGAGI. V lost 2 bases, J lost 0 bases, and 7 bases lay in between.

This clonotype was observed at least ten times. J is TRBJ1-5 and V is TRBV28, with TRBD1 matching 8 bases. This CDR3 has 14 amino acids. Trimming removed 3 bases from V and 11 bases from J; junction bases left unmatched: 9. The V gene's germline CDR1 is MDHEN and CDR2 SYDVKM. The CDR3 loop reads CASSFGTGGKAQHF. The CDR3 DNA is TGTGCCAGCAGTTTCGGGACAGGAGGAAAAGCCCAGCATTTT.

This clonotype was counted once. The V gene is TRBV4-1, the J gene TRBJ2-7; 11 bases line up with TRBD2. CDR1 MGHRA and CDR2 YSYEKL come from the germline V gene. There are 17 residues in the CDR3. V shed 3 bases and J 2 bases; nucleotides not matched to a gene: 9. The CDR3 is CASSQGVLAGGTYEQYF. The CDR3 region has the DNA TGCGCCAGCAGCCAGGGGGTTCTAGCGGGAGGCACCTACGAGCAGTACTTC.

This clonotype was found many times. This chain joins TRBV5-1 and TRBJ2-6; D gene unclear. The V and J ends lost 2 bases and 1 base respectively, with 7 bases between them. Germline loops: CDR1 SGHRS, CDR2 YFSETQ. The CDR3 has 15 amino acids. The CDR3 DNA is TGCGCCAGCAGCTTACCCTCATCTGGGGCCAACGTCCTGACTTTC. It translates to CASSLPSSGANVLTF.

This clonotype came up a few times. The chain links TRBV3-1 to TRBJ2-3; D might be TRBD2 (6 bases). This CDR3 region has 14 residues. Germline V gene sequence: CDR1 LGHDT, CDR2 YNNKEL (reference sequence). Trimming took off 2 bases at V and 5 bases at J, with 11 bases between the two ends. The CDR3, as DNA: TGTGCCAGCAGCCAACTAGTGCGGGGAGATACGCAGTATTTT. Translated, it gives CASSQLVRGDTQYF.

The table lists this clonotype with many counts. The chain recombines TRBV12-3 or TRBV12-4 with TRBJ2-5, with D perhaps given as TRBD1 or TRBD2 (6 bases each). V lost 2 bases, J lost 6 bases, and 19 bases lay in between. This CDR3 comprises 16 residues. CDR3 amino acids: CASSLKGGRFGKTQYF. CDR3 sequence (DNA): TGTGCCAGCAGTTTAAAGGGGGGACGGTTTGGAAAGACCCAGTACTTC.

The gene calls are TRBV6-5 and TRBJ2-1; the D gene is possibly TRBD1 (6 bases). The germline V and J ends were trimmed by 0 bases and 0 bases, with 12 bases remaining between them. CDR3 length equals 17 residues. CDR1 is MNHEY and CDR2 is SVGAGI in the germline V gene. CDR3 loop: CASSYSIGGSSYNEQFF. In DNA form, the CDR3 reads TGTGCCAGCAGTTACTCGATTGGGGGCAGCTCCTACAATGAGCAGTTCTTC.

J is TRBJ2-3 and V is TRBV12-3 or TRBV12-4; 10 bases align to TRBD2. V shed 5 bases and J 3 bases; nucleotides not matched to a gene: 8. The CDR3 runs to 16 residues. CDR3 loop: CASSDTPLAGTDTQYF. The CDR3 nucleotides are TGTGCCAGCAGTGACACGCCACTAGCGGGGACAGATACGCAGTATTTT.

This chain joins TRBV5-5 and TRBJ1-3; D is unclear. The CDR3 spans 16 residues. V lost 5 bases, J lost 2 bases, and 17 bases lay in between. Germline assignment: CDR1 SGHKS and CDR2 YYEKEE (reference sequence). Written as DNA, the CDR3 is TGTGCCAGCAGACTCGGACCGACCTCGGCTGGAAACACCATATATTTT. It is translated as CASRLGPTSAGNTIYF.

Here the CDR3 reads CASTSTRYGGSPGELFF. The CDR3 nucleotides read TGCGCCAGCACCTCCACGCGCTACGGGGGGTCGCCCGGGGAGCTGTTTTTT. The J gene is TRBJ2-2, the V gene TRBV4-3; 7 bases are a match to TRBD2. This CDR3 is 17 amino acids long. Germline V CDR1 and CDR2: LGHNA, YSLEER. V shed 7 bases and J 6 bases; nucleotides not matched to a gene: 17.

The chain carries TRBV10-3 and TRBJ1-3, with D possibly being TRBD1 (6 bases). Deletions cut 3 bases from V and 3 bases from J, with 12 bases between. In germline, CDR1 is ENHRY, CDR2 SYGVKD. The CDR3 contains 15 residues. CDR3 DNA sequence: TGTGCCATCAGTGAAGGGGGGGCGCTTGGAAACACCATATATTTT. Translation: CAISEGGALGNTIYF.

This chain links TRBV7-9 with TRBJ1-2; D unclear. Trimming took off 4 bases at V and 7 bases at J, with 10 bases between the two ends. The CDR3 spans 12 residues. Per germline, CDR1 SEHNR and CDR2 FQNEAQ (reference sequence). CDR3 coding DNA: TGTGCCAGCAGCTCCAGGACGACTGGCTACACCTTC. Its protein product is CASSSRTTGYTF.

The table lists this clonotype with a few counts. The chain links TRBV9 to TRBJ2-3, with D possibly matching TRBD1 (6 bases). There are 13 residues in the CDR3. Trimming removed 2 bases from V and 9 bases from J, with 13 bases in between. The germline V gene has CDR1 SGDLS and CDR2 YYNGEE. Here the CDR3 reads CASSVSDSPTQYF. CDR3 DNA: TGTGCCAGCAGCGTCTCGGACAGCCCCACGCAGTATTTT.

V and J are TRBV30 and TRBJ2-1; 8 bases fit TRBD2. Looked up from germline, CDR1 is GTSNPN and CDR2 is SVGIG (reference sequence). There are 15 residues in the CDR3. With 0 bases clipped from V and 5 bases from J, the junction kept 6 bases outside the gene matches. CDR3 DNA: TGTGCCTGGAGTGTACTAGGACTAGCCCACAATGAGCAGTTCTTC. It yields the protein CAWSVLGLAHNEQFF.

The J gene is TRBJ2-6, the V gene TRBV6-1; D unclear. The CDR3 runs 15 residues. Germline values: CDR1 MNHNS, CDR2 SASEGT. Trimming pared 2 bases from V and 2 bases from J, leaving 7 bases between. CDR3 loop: CASSEYPPGANVLTF. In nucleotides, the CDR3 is TGTGCCAGCAGTGAATATCCTCCTGGGGCCAACGTCCTGACTTTC.

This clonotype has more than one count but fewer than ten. The CDR3 reads CASSLVYGTGFLYSGNTIYF. CDR3 in DNA: TGTGCCAGCAGTTTAGTGTACGGGACAGGTTTCCTTTACTCTGGAAACACCATATATTTT. The rearrangement joins TRBV12-3 or TRBV12-4 to TRBJ1-3; the match to TRBD1 covers 8 bases. The V segment lost 1 base and the J segment 0 bases; nucleotides outside the gene matches: 14. This CDR3 is built from 20 residues.

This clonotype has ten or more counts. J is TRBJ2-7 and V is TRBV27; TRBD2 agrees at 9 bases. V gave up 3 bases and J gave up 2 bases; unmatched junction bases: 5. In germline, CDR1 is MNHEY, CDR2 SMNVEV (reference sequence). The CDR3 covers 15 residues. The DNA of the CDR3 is TGTGCCAGCAGTTTGATTAGCGGGGGACCCTACGAGCAGTACTTC. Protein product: CASSLISGGPYEQYF.

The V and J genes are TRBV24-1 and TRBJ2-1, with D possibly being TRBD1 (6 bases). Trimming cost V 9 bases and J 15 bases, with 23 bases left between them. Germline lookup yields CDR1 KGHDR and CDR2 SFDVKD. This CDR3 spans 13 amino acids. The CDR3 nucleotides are TGTGCCACCGAGAACACAGGGATAGGGTCAAGGTTCTTC. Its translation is CATENTGIGSRFF.